This record covers a single T cell receptor (beta chain). This sample was taken from a study of T cells in Graves' hyperthyroidism and ophthalmopathy. Amplification of TCR beta CDR3 regions was performed using RNA transcripts as template. The TCR CDR3 first-round RT-PCR relied on the HTBI primer set. Each CDR3 protein is one row after TCRdb ran MiXCR on the multiplex PCR reads. In the table there are some 340,000 distinct CDR3 sequences, roughly an eighth of which are singletons. The CDR3 has 14 amino acids. Trimming left V 4 bases short and J 3 bases short, with 9 bases between. The V gene's germline CDR1 is SEHNR and CDR2 FQNEAQ (reference sequence).

The sequenced material came from blood. The sequence came from a woman aged 40 to 50 with Graves' ophthalmopathy. The rearrangement links TRBV7-9 to TRBJ2-2, with D hard to call. Here the CDR3 DNA reads TGTGCCAGCAGCTCGGACGGATACACCGGGGAGCTGTTTTTT. Protein: CASSSDGYTGELFF.